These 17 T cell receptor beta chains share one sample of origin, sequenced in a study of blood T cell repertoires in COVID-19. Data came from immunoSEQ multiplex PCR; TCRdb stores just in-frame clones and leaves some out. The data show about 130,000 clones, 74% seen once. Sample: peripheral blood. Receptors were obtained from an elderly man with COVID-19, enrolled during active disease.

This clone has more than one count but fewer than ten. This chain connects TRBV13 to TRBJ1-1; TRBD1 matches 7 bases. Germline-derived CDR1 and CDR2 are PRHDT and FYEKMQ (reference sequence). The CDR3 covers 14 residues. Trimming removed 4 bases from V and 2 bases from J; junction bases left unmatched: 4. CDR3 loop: CASSSTGDNTEAFF. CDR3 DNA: TGTGCCAGCAGCTCCACAGGGGATAACACTGAAGCTTTCTTT.

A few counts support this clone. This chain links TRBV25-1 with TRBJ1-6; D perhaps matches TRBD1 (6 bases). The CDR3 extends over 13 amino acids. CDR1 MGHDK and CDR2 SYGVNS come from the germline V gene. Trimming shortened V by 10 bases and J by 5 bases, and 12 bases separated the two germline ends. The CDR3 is CATKGVNNSPLHF. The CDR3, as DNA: TGTGCCACCAAGGGGGTGAATAATTCACCCCTCCACTTT.

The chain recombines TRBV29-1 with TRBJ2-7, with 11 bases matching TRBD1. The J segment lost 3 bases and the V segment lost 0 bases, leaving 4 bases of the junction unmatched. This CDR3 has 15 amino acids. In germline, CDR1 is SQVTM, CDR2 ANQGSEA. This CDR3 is CSVEEDRGLSYEQYF. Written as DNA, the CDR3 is TGCAGCGTTGAAGAGGACAGGGGGCTCAGCTACGAGCAGTACTTC.

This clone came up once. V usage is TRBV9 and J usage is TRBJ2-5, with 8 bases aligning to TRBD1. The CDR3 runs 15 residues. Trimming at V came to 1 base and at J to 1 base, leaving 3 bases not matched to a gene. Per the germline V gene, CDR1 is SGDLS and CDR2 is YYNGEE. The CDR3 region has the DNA TGTGCCAGCAGCGTACAGGGGGCCCTCCAAGAGACCCAGTACTTC. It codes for CASSVQGALQETQYF.

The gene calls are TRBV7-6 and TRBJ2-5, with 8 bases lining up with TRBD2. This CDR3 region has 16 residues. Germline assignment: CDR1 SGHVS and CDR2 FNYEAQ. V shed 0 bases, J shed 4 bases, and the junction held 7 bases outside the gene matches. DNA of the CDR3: TGTGCCAGCAGCTTAGCAGAAGCGGGAGCGGGAGAGACCCAGTACTTC. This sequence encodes CASSLAEAGAGETQYF.

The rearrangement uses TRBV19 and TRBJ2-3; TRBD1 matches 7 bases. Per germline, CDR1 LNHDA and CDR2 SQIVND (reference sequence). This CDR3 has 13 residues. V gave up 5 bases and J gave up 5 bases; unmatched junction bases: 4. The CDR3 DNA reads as TGTGCCAGTAGTCATCCAGGGGGAGATACGCAGTATTTT. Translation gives CASSHPGGDTQYF.

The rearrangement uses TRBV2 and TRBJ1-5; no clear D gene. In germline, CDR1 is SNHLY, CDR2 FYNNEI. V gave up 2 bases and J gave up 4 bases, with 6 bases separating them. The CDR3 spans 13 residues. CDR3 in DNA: TGTGCCAGCAGTGAATCTCCGAATCAGCCCCAGCATTTT. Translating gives CASSESPNQPQHF.

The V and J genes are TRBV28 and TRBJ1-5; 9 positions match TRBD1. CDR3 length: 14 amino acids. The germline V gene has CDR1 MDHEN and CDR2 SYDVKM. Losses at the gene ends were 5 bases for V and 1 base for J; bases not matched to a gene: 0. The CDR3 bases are TGTGCCAGCAGTGACAGGGGGAGCAATCAGCCCCAGCATTTT. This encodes CASSDRGSNQPQHF.

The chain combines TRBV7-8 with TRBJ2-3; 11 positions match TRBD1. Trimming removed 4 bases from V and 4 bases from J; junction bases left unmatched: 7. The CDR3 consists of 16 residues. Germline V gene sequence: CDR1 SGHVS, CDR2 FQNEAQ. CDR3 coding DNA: TGTGCCAGCAGCTACCCGGGACAGGGGGAATCAGATACGCAGTATTTT. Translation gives CASSYPGQGESDTQYF.

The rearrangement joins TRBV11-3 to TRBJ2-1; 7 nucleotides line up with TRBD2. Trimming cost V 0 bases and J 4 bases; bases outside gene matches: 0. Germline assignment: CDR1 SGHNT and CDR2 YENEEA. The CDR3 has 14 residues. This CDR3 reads CASSLEGGYNEQFF. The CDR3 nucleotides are TGTGCCAGCAGCTTAGAGGGAGGGTACAATGAGCAGTTCTTC.

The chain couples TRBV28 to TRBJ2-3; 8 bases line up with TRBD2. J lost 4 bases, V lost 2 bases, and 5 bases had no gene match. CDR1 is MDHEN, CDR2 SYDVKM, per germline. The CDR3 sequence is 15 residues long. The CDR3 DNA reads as TGTGCCAGCAGTTTACGTACTAGCGGATCAGATACGCAGTATTTT. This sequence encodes CASSLRTSGSDTQYF.

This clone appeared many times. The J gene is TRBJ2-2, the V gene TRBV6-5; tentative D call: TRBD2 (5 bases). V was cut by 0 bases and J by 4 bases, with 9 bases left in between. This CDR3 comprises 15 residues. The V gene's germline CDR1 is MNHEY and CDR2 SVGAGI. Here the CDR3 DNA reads TGTGCCAGCAGTTACTCGGGTGGAGGCACCGGGGAGCTGTTTTTT. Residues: CASSYSGGGTGELFF.

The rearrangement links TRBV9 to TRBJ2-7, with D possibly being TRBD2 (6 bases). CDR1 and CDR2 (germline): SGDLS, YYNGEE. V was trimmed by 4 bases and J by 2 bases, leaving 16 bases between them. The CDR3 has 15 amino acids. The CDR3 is CASSLRDSSTYEQYF. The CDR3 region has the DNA TGTGCCAGCAGCCTCCGGGACTCCTCCACCTACGAGCAGTACTTC.

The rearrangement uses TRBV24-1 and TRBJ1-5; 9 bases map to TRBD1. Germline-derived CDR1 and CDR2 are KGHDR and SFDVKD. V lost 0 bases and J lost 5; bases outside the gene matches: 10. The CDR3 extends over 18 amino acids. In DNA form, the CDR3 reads TGTGCCACCAGTGATTTGCCTACCCGGACAGGGGAAGATCAGCCCCAGCATTTT. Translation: CATSDLPTRTGEDQPQHF.

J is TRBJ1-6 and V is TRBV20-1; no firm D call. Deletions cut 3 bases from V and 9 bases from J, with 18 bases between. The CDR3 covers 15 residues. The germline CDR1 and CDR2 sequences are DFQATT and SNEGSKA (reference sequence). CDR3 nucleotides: TGCAGTGCTAGTTTAAAAGGGCCTGCGGGTTCACCCCTCCACTTT. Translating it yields CSASLKGPAGSPLHF.

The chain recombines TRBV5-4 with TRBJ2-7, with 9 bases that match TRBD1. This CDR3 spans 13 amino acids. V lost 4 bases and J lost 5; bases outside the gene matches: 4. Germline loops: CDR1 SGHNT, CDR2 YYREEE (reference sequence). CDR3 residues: CASSERDRDEQYF. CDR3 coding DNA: TGTGCCAGCAGCGAACGGGACAGGGACGAGCAGTACTTC.

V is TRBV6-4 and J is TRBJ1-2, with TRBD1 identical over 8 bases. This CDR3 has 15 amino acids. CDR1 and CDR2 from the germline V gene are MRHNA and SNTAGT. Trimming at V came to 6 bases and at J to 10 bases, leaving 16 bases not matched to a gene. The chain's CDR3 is CASSAPGTGRSVYTF. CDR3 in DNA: TGTGCCAGCAGCGCTCCCGGGACAGGTCGGAGCGTCTACACCTTC.